The 28 T cell receptor beta chains below were found in one sample sequenced in a study of blood T cells in healthy people across ages. The use of a sample-barcoded 5' primer and a J-beta primer mix characterized a second PCR of roughly 6 to 12 cycles. TCRdb reprocessed the 5' RACE reads with MiXCR, giving one entry per CDR3 protein. The sample includes around 750,000 distinct CDR3 sequences, 50% to 65% of them seen just once. The source material was blood. The receptor set was obtained from an elderly man in good health.

The genes are TRBV3-1 and TRBJ2-1; 8 positions match TRBD1. With 10 bases clipped from V and 2 bases from J, the junction kept 13 bases outside the gene matches. The CDR3 is 16 amino acids. The V gene's germline CDR1 is LGHDT and CDR2 YNNKEL (reference sequence). The CDR3 DNA follows: TGTGCCACCTCTCCCAGGGGGCCTATGACCTACAATGAGCAGTTCTTC. It yields the protein CATSPRGPMTYNEQFF.

A few counts support this clonotype. As DNA, the CDR3 is TGCAGCGTTGACGGACAGGGTCCGAACACTGAAGCTTTCTTT. Residues: CSVDGQGPNTEAFF. V gene TRBV29-1 combines with J gene TRBJ1-1; 8 bases agree with TRBD1. J lost 1 base, V lost 3 bases, and 4 bases had no gene match. The CDR3 sequence is 14 residues long. Germline CDR1 and CDR2: SQVTM and ANQGSEA.

The gene calls are TRBV10-3 and TRBJ2-5; 8 bases are shared with TRBD2. This CDR3 is built from 18 residues. Germline CDR1 reads ENHRY; CDR2 reads SYGVKD. The V and J ends lost 2 bases and 5 bases, in that order; junction bases with no gene match: 16. CDR3 bases: TGTGCCATCAGTGAGCCTAGGACTAGCAGGAGGGTATGGGAGACCCAGTACTTC. Its translation is CAISEPRTSRRVWETQYF.

The V gene is TRBV6-5, the J gene TRBJ2-3, with D unclear. Trimming cost V 0 bases and J 14 bases, with 30 bases left between them. The length of the CDR3 is 18 residues. Looked up from germline, CDR1 is MNHEY and CDR2 is SVGAGI. CDR3 DNA: TGTGCCAGCAGTTACTCGATCTCTGGTGGTACTTCCTACAGATACGCGTATTTT. Translated, it gives CASSYSISGGTSYRYAYF.

The rearrangement links TRBV12-3 or TRBV12-4 to TRBJ1-1; TRBD1 is a possible D gene (6 bases). Trimming shortened V by 3 bases and J by 2 bases, and 10 bases separated the two germline ends. CDR3 length: 14 residues. The CDR3 coding sequence is TGTGCCAGCAGTTTGAGGGGGACAAACACTGAAGCTTTCTTT. Protein: CASSLRGTNTEAFF.

The table lists this clonotype with a few counts. The chain links TRBV7-2 to TRBJ2-7; D is perhaps TRBD1 or TRBD2 (5 bases each). Looked up from germline, CDR1 is SGHTA and CDR2 is FQGNSA. The CDR3 extends over 14 amino acids. Trimming shortened V by 5 bases and J by 0 bases, and 11 bases separated the two germline ends. Here the CDR3 reads CASSRDPASYEQYF. The DNA for the CDR3 is TGTGCCAGCAGCCGGGACCCCGCCTCCTACGAGCAGTACTTC. Filled out from reference TRBV7-2 and TRBJ2-7, the complete variable domain reads GAGVSQSPSNKVTEKGKDVELRCDPISGHTALYWYRQSLGQGLEFLIYFQGNSAPDKSGLPSDRFSAERTGGSVSTLTIQRTQQEDSAVYLCASSRDPASYEQYFGPGTRLTVT.

Notes on this clonotype: Mismatch with germline at one junction end may stem from a read error. The chain links TRBV27 to TRBJ2-5; 9 bases are a match to TRBD1. The CDR3 spans 15 residues. CDR1 is MNHEY, CDR2 SMNVEV, per germline (reference sequence). The CDR3 spells CAGSGTGTGIRTQYF. DNA of the CDR3: TGTGCCGGCAGTGGGACCGGGACAGGGATAAGGACCCAGTACTTC.

This chain uses TRBV29-1 with TRBJ1-2; maybe TRBD1 (6 bases). This CDR3 has 12 amino acids. V was clipped by 4 bases and J by 4 bases, with 10 bases between them. Germline V gene data show CDR1 as SQVTM and CDR2 as ANQGSEA. The CDR3 loop reads CSVGEGGYGYTF. The CDR3 DNA is TGCAGCGTTGGGGAAGGGGGCTATGGCTACACCTTC.

This clonotype has just a few counts. CDR3 nucleotide sequence: TGCAGTGCTACCCTCCTAGTAGGCTCCTACAATGAGCAGTTCTTC. It codes for CSATLLVGSYNEQFF. The V and J genes are TRBV20-1 and TRBJ2-1; D call uncertain. The CDR3 extends over 15 amino acids. V shed 4 bases and J shed 0 bases, with 13 bases lying between them. Per germline, CDR1 DFQATT and CDR2 SNEGSKA (reference sequence).

J is TRBJ2-7 and V is TRBV7-2, with TRBD2 matching over 13 bases. The CDR3 consists of 15 residues. Germline V CDR1 and CDR2: SGHTA, FQGNSA. V was pared by 4 bases and J by 6 bases, with 6 bases of the junction left unmatched. The CDR3 coding sequence is TGTGCCAGCAGCTCCGGGACTAGCGGGAATCGCGAGCAGTACTTC. Translation gives CASSSGTSGNREQYF.

The chain employs TRBV20-1 and TRBJ2-1; D may match TRBD1 or TRBD2 (5 bases each). CDR1 and CDR2 from the germline V gene are DFQATT and SNEGSKA (reference sequence). The CDR3 length is 14 residues. V gave up 0 bases and J gave up 13 bases, with 19 bases separating them. The CDR3, as DNA: TGCAGTGCTAGAGATCTGGGACGGCAAGAGACCCAGTTCTTC. This translates into CSARDLGRQETQFF.

This clonotype was seen only a few times. This chain joins TRBV5-1 and TRBJ2-4, with 9 bases matching TRBD1. Losses at the gene ends were 4 bases for V and 3 bases for J; bases not matched to a gene: 8. This CDR3 region has 16 residues. Germline CDR1 SGHRS, CDR2 YFSETQ. CDR3 region: CASSPRTGVGKNIQYF. CDR3 sequence (DNA): TGCGCCAGCAGCCCGCGGACAGGGGTTGGCAAAAACATTCAGTACTTC.

The V and J genes are TRBV24-1 and TRBJ2-7; D possibly uses TRBD1 or TRBD2 (5 bases each). The J call is doubtful: the DNA matches TRBJ2-5 better. The germline gives CDR1 KGHDR, CDR2 SFDVKD. The CDR3 consists of 14 residues. CDR3 sequence: CATSGVGGKETQYF. CDR3 DNA: TGTGCCACCAGTGGGGTTGGGGGTAAGGAGACCCAGTACTTC.

The chain uses TRBV5-5 and TRBJ1-2; D is unresolved. The V gene lost 3 bases and the J gene lost 4 bases, with 16 bases spanning the gap. The CDR3 contains 15 residues. CDR1 is SGHKS, CDR2 YYEKEE, per germline (reference sequence). The CDR3 protein is CASSSRSGGIYGYTF. The CDR3 region has the DNA TGTGCCAGCAGCTCCCGGTCAGGAGGAATCTATGGCTACACCTTC.

V is TRBV7-3 and J is TRBJ1-2; TRBD1 matches at 7 bases. V shed 6 bases, J shed 2 bases, and the junction held 9 bases outside the gene matches. The germline V gene has CDR1 SGHTA and CDR2 FQGTGA. The CDR3 has 15 amino acids. CDR3: CASSRIPGQNYGYTF. As DNA, the CDR3 is TGTGCCAGCAGTCGAATTCCGGGACAGAACTATGGCTACACCTTC.

The chain joins TRBV6-5 to TRBJ2-1; 8 positions agree with TRBD1. TRBJ2-7 matches the DNA end more closely, so the J call is doubtful. Germline CDR1 reads MNHEY; CDR2 reads SVGAGI. The CDR3 has 14 amino acids. CDR3 nucleotides: TGTGCCAGCACCCAGAGGCAGGGGGCCGGGGAGCAGTACTTC. This sequence encodes CASTQRQGAGEQYF.

The chain joins TRBV15 to TRBJ2-5; D may correspond to TRBD1 or TRBD2 (5 bases each). With 1 base removed from V and 2 bases from J, the gap between germline ends came to 11 bases. The CDR3 is made up of 15 amino acids. Germline CDR1 LNHNV, CDR2 YYDKDF (reference sequence). The CDR3 loop is CATSRAPGPQETQYF. The CDR3 nucleotides are TGTGCCACCAGCAGAGCCCCGGGACCTCAAGAGACCCAGTACTTC.

This sequence joins TRBV5-1 and TRBJ2-5, with D perhaps TRBD2 (6 bases). V was shortened by 1 base and J by 4 bases, with 11 bases between the two germline ends. Looked up from germline, CDR1 is SGHRS and CDR2 is YFSETQ. The CDR3 length is 14 residues. The CDR3: CASSLLSGGETQYF. CDR3 nucleotide sequence: TGCGCCAGCAGCTTGTTGTCCGGGGGAGAGACCCAGTACTTC.

The V and J genes are TRBV6-5 and TRBJ2-3; maybe TRBD1 (5 bases). V was trimmed by 4 bases and J by 2 bases, leaving 13 bases between them. CDR1 and CDR2 from the germline V gene are MNHEY and SVGAGI. The CDR3 loop spans 15 amino acids. The CDR3 nucleotides read TGTGCCAGCAGTTTGACAGACTTCAACACAGATACGCAGTATTTT. As protein: CASSLTDFNTDTQYF.

The chain has TRBV12-3 or TRBV12-4 and TRBJ2-2, with D perhaps being TRBD1 or TRBD2 (6 bases each). The V gene lost 4 bases and the J gene lost 4 bases, with 22 bases spanning the gap. The CDR3 spans 18 residues. The CDR3 sequence is CASSSQRGALLTTGELFF. Written as DNA, the CDR3 is TGTGCCAGCAGTTCTCAGAGGGGGGCTCTGCTTACCACCGGGGAGCTGTTTTTT.

V gene TRBV6-1 combines with J gene TRBJ2-6; 8 nucleotides match TRBD1. The ends lost 2 bases at V and 2 bases at J; junction bases unmatched: 5. The CDR3 is 17 residues long. Germline V gene lookup returns CDR1 MNHNS and CDR2 SASEGT. The CDR3 nucleotides read TGTGCCAGCAGTGAATGGACAGGGCGGACTGGGGCCAACGTCCTGACTTTC. Translated, it gives CASSEWTGRTGANVLTF.

The chain joins TRBV5-1 to TRBJ2-5; a weak D match, TRBD1 (6 bases). The DNA end is a closer match to TRBJ2-7, so the J assignment may be wrong. CDR1 and CDR2 from the germline V gene are SGHRS and YFSETQ. The CDR3 covers 12 residues. CDR3 region: CASSSTGTEQYF. The CDR3, as DNA: TGCGCCAGCAGCTCAACAGGGACCGAGCAGTACTTC.

The genes are TRBV7-9 and TRBJ2-7, with D perhaps matching TRBD1 (6 bases). The CDR3 is made up of 18 amino acids. CDR1 is SEHNR, CDR2 FQNEAQ, per germline (reference sequence). V lost 6 bases and J lost 3, with 27 bases in between. CDR3 protein: CASSRRRTGSIYGYEQYF. CDR3 sequence (DNA): TGTGCCAGCAGTAGACGACGAACAGGGTCCATTTATGGCTACGAGCAGTACTTC.

This rearrangement joins TRBV11-2 to TRBJ2-7, with 8 bases fitting TRBD2. The better agreement between TRBJ2-1 and the DNA end casts doubt on the J call. The CDR3 length is 18 residues. Germline V CDR1 and CDR2: SGHAT, FQNNGV. DNA for the CDR3: TGTGCCAGCAGCCTCAGGGGAAGTAGCGGGACAACCTACAATGAGCAGTTCTTC. It is translated as CASSLRGSSGTTYNEQFF.

The chain couples TRBV11-2 to TRBJ2-3, with 14 bases identical to TRBD2. This CDR3 spans 16 amino acids. The V gene end was trimmed by 4 bases and the J gene end by 14 bases; junction bases not matched to a gene: 14. The V gene's germline CDR1 is SGHAT and CDR2 FQNNGV. CDR3 amino acids: CASSSGTSGSKRYAYF. For the CDR3, the DNA is TGTGCCAGCAGCTCCGGGACTAGCGGGAGTAAGAGATACGCGTATTTT. Filled out from reference TRBV11-2 and TRBJ2-3, the complete variable domain reads EAGVAQSPRYKIIEKRQSVAFWCNPISGHATLYWYQQILGQGPKLLIQFQNNGVVDDSQLPKDRFSAERLKGVDSTLKIQPAKLEDSAVYLCASSSGTSGSKRYAYFGPGTRLTVL.

The rearrangement joins TRBV5-1 to TRBJ2-5, with a tentative D call TRBD2 (6 bases). This CDR3 has 15 residues. The V gene lost 1 base and the J gene lost 3 bases, with 13 bases spanning the gap. Germline V gene sequence: CDR1 SGHRS, CDR2 YFSETQ. The CDR3 bases are TGCGCCAGCAGCTTGACGGGAGAGGAGGAAGAGACCCAGTACTTC. Amino acid sequence: CASSLTGEEEETQYF. The variable domain in full, with the rest retrieved from reference TRBV5-1 and TRBJ2-5, is KAGVTQTPRYLIKTRGQQVTLSCSPISGHRSVSWYQQTPGQGLQFLFEYFSETQRNKGNFPGRFSGRQFSNSRSEMNVSTLELGDSALYLCASSLTGEEEETQYFGPGTRLLVL.

V gene TRBV7-2 combines with J gene TRBJ1-6, with 7 bases that match TRBD1. CDR3 length: 14 residues. With V trimmed by 3 bases and J by 6 bases, 2 bases remained unmatched. Per germline, CDR1 SGHTA and CDR2 FQGNSA. The CDR3 sequence is CASSLGQFNSPLHF. Here the CDR3 DNA reads TGTGCCAGCAGCTTGGGACAGTTTAATTCACCCCTCCACTTT. The entire variable domain, with the rest obtained from reference TRBV7-2 and TRBJ1-6, is as follows: GAGVSQSPSNKVTEKGKDVELRCDPISGHTALYWYRQSLGQGLEFLIYFQGNSAPDKSGLPSDRFSAERTGGSVSTLTIQRTQQEDSAVYLCASSLGQFNSPLHFGNGTRLTVT.

There are a few counts of this clonotype. The chain is built from TRBV5-1 and TRBJ2-3; the D call may be TRBD1 or TRBD2 (6 bases each). This CDR3 is built from 13 residues. Between the trimmed V and J ends, which lost 7 bases and 0 bases, there was a span of 9 bases. Germline lookup yields CDR1 SGHRS and CDR2 YFSETQ. Here the CDR3 reads CASGGTSTDTQYF. In DNA, the CDR3 is TGCGCCAGCGGCGGGACAAGCACAGATACGCAGTATTTT.